A single T cell receptor beta chain is shown here with its context. These data belong to a study of T cell repertoires in cytomegalovirus infection. The CDR3 contains 15 residues. Germline-derived CDR1 and CDR2 are MNHEY and SVGEGT. Trimming removed 2 bases from V and 0 bases from J, with 9 bases in between. TCRdb called the reads again in MiXCR, with one record for every CDR3 protein. The sample yields hundreds of thousands of distinct CDR3 sequences, roughly a quarter seen once. The specimen was CD8+ T cells from PBMCs. The TCR sequence derives from a human donor in good health (CMV status not recorded). Some clones in this sample may be carry-over from other donors' samples. The chain uses TRBV6-2 or TRBV6-3 and TRBJ2-3; tentatively, D is TRBD1 (6 bases). CDR3 sequence reads: CASSYAQGSTDTQYF. The CDR3 nucleotides read TGTGCCAGCAGTTACGCCCAGGGGAGCACAGATACGCAGTATTTT.